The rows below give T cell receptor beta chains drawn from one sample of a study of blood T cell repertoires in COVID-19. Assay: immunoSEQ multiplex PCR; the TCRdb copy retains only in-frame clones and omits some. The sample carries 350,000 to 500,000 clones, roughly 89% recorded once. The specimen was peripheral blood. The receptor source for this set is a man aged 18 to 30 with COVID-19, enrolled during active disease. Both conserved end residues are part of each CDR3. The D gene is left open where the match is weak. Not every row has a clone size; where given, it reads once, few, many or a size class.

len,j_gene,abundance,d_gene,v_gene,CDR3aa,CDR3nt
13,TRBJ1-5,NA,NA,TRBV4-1,CASSQEGGQPQHF,TGCGCCAGCAGCCAAGAAGGGGGTCAGCCCCAGCATTTT
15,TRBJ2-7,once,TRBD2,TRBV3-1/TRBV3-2,CASSQDSGGSYEQYF,TGTGCCAGCAGCCAAGATTCGGGGGGCTCCTACGAGCAGTACTTC
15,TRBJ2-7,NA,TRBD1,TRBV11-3,CASSPWTGRSYEQYF,TGTGCCAGCAGCCCGTGGACAGGGCGCTCATACGAGCAGTACTTC
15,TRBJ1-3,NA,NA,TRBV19,CASSMEGNPGNTIYF,TGTGCCAGTAGTATGGAGGGAAATCCTGGAAACACCATATATTTT
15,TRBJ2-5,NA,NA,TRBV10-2,CASSALDSLQETQYF,TGCGCCAGCAGTGCGCTGGACTCCCTTCAAGAGACCCAGTACTTC
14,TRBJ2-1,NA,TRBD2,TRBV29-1,CSVEGLAAYNEQFF,TGCAGCGTTGAAGGTCTAGCGGCCTACAATGAGCAGTTCTTC
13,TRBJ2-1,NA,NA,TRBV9,CASSVNSVNEQFF,TGTGCCAGCAGCGTTAATAGTGTCAATGAGCAGTTCTTC
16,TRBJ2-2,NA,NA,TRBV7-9,CASSSYRGAGTGELFF,TGTGCCAGCAGCTCGTATCGGGGGGCTGGTACCGGGGAGCTGTTTTTT
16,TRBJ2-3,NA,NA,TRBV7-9,CASSLGDLALRNTQYF,TGTGCCAGCAGCTTAGGAGACTTAGCACTTAGGAATACGCAGTATTTT
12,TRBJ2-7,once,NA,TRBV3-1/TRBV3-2,CATLGDSYEQYF,TGTGCCACCCTGGGCGACAGCTACGAGCAGTACTTC
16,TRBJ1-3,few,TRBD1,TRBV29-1,CSVDLGTGVSGNTIYF,TGCAGCGTTGATCTGGGGACAGGGGTTTCTGGAAACACCATATATTTT
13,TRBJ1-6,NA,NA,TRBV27,CASGRGYNSPLHF,TGTGCCAGCGGCAGGGGCTATAATTCACCCCTCCACTTT
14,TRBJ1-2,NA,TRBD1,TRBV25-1,CASSEPGQGIGYTF,TGTGCCAGCAGTGAGCCGGGACAGGGGATTGGCTACACCTTC
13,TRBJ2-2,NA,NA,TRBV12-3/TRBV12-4,CASSEQGPGELFF,TGTGCCAGCAGTGAACAGGGCCCCGGGGAGCTGTTTTTT
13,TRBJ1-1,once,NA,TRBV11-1,CASSLDRQASAFF,TGTGCCAGCAGCTTGGACCGACAGGCTTCAGCTTTCTTT
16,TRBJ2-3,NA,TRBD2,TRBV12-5,CASGFSGLAGADTQYF,TGTGCTAGTGGTTTCTCGGGACTAGCGGGAGCGGATACGCAGTATTTT
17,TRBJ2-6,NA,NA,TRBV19,CASSIVHSRTGANVLTF,TGTGCCAGTAGTATAGTCCACAGTAGGACTGGGGCCAACGTCCTGACTTTC
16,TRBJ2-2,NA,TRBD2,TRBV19,CASSPGLAVNTGELFF,TGTGCCAGTAGTCCCGGACTAGCGGTGAACACCGGGGAGCTGTTTTTT
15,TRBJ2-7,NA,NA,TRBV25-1,CASSVSGPSSYEQYF,TGTGCCAGCAGTGTTAGCGGCCCTAGCTCCTACGAGCAGTACTTC
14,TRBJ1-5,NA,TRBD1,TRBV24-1,CATSVLGQVVPQHF,TGTGCCACCAGTGTTCTCGGACAGGTGGTCCCCCAGCATTTT
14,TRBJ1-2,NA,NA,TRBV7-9,CASSLQGPNYGYTF,TGTGCCAGCAGCCTCCAGGGGCCTAACTATGGCTACACCTTC
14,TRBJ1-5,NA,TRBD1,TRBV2,CASSRQGVKQPQHF,TGTGCCAGCAGCCGACAGGGGGTTAAGCAGCCCCAGCATTTT
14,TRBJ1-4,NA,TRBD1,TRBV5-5,CASSLDRGYEKLFF,TGTGCCAGCAGTCTCGACAGGGGGTATGAAAAACTGTTTTTT
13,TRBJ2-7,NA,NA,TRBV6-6,CASRDPLAYEQYF,TGTGCCAGCAGGGACCCACTAGCCTACGAGCAGTACTTC
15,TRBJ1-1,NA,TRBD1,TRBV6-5,CASSYDRGGNTEAFF,TGTGCCAGCAGTTACGACAGGGGGGGGAACACTGAAGCTTTCTTT
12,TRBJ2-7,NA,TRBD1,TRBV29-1,CSVNQGAEEQYF,TGCAGCGTTAACCAGGGGGCGGAAGAGCAGTACTTC
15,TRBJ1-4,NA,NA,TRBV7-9,CASSLYRQDNEKLFF,TGTGCCAGCAGCTTATATAGGCAGGATAATGAAAAACTGTTTTTT
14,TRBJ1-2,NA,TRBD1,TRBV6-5,CASSLTGGRDGYTF,TGTGCCAGCAGCTTGACAGGGGGCAGAGATGGCTACACCTTC
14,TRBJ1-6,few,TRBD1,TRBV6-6,CASSRRQGNSPLHF,TGTGCCAGCAGCCGTAGACAGGGCAATTCACCCCTCCACTTT
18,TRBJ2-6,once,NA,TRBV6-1,CASSGLDSAFSGANVLTF,TGTGCCAGCAGTGGGTTGGACAGCGCCTTCTCTGGGGCCAACGTCCTGACTTTC
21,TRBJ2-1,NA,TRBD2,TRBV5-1,CASSWGITGTSGRVSYNEQFF,TGCGCCAGCAGCTGGGGGATTACCGGGACTAGCGGGAGGGTTTCCTACAATGAGCAGTTCTTC
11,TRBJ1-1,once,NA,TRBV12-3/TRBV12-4,CASQGNTEAFF,TGTGCCAGCCAGGGGAACACTGAAGCTTTCTTT
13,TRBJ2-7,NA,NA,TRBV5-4,CASSLGEVYEQYF,TGTGCCAGCAGCTTGGGGGAGGTGTACGAGCAGTACTTC
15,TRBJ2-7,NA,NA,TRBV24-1,CATSGYTANTYEQYF,TGTGCCACCAGTGGTTATACAGCAAACACCTACGAGCAGTACTTC
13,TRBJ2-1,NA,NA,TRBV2,CASTKTEYNEQFF,TGTGCCAGCACTAAGACAGAGTACAATGAGCAGTTCTTC
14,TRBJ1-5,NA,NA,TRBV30,CAWSLNQGNQPQHF,TGTGCCTGGAGCCTAAATCAGGGGAATCAGCCCCAGCATTTT
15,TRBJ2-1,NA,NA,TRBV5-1,CASSIERSSYNEQFF,TGCGCCAGCAGTATCGAGCGGAGCTCCTACAATGAGCAGTTCTTC
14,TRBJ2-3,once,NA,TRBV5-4,CASSSGQSTDTQYF,TGTGCCAGCAGCTCAGGACAGAGCACAGATACGCAGTATTTT
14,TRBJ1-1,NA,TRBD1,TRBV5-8,CASSVARDRAEAFF,TGTGCCAGCAGCGTGGCCCGGGACAGGGCTGAAGCTTTCTTT